The 5 T cell receptor beta chains reported below all come from one sample, sequenced in a study of beta chain features in type 1 diabetes (dated by TCRdb to 2016 to 2018). General conclusions and limits of the study: Type 1 diabetes patients showed a moderate but significant shortening of TCRB CDR3 length in all four CD4+ subsets.

Antigen specificity for these receptors is unknown. The library was obtained by the immunoSEQ multiplex PCR assay. The entire amount of isolated RNA was reverse transcribed using the High Capacity cDNA Reverse Transcription Kit, so the sequenced TCRB transcripts were expressed ones. Not all clones reach the TCRdb copy of this immuneACCESS table, which keeps in-frame sequences only. Checked studies attribute under half of the gap to unresolved V genes and leave the rest unexplained. Present in this sample are some 25,000 clones, roughly 56% of which were seen just once. Approximately 1.5% of the sample is taken by the ten largest. What was sequenced was Tregs from blood. This specimen's cell subset or site label, interpreted: regulatory CD4+ T cells. Receptors originate from a woman under 30 with type 1 diabetes.

In its sample, this clone is medium-sized. J is TRBJ2-1 and V is TRBV10-3; TRBD2 matches at 8 bases. From germline, CDR1 is ENHRY and CDR2 SYGVKD. V lost 7 bases to trimming and J lost 0 bases; unmatched junction nucleotides: 2. The CDR3 is made up of 14 amino acids. CDR3 in DNA: TGTGCCATCAAAGGGACTAGCTCCTACAATGAGCAGTTCTTC. Protein sequence: CAIKGTSSYNEQFF.

The J gene is TRBJ1-5, the V gene TRBV10-3, with D possibly being TRBD1 (6 bases). Trimming removed 4 bases at V and 3 bases at J, with 7 bases between. Per the germline V gene, CDR1 is ENHRY and CDR2 is SYGVKD. The CDR3 runs to 13 residues. The CDR3 protein is CAISAGVNQPQHF. In nucleotides, the CDR3 is TGTGCCATCAGTGCAGGGGTCAATCAGCCCCAGCATTTT.

This clone was seen a handful of times. J is TRBJ1-2 and V is TRBV6-1, with a possible D match to TRBD1 (5 bases). V lost 6 bases, J lost 4 bases, and 12 bases lay in between. The CDR3 is 13 residues long. Looked up from germline, CDR1 is MNHNS and CDR2 is SASEGT. The CDR3 sequence: CASSWTTVYGYTF. As DNA, the CDR3 is TGTGCCAGCAGCTGGACAACAGTCTATGGCTACACCTTC.

The chain uses TRBV28 and TRBJ2-1, with D unclear. The V end lost 2 bases, the J end lost 4 bases, and 3 bases lay between the germline ends. The CDR3 runs 12 residues. Germline CDR1 is MDHEN and CDR2 is SYDVKM. The chain's CDR3 is CASSLQYNEQFF. In DNA, the CDR3 is TGTGCCAGCAGTTTACAATACAATGAGCAGTTCTTC.

V usage is TRBV11-2 and J usage is TRBJ2-6; the D gene is possibly TRBD2 (6 bases). The CDR3 is made up of 16 amino acids. Germline V lookup: CDR1 SGHAT, CDR2 FQNNGV. V was cut by 9 bases and J by 3 bases, with 18 bases left in between. In DNA, the CDR3 is TGTGCCAGTCGTAGCGGAGGGGCTGTTGGGGCCAACGTCCTGACTTTC. This translates into CASRSGGAVGANVLTF.